These T cell receptor beta chains were read from a single sample in a study of cytotoxic CD8 clonotypes in ibrutinib-treated CLL. The table came from immunoSEQ multiplex PCR; TCRdb's copy has only in-frame clones and leaves some out. The table lists 330,000 or so clones, around 66% of them singletons, with around 6.5% in the top ten. Specimen: PBMCs, collected after 36 months of ibrutinib treatment. These receptors came from a human donor with chronic lymphocytic leukemia. CDR3s include the opening cysteine and the closing phenylalanine or tryptophan. D genes are given only for firm matches. Clone size is not always given. Where it is, it says once, few, many or a class for expanded clones.

>13|.|.|TRBV7-2|TRBJ2-7
CASQSQISYEQYF
TGTGCCAGCCAAAGTCAGATTTCCTACGAGCAGTACTTC
>15|.|.|TRBV5-1|TRBJ2-1
CASSSRVGFYTEQFF
TGCGCCAGCAGCTCCCGGGTGGGGTTTTATACTGAGCAGTTCTTC
>15|TRBD2|once|TRBV28|TRBJ2-7
CASSPHKSGRDEQYF
TGTGCCAGCAGCCCACACAAGTCAGGGAGGGACGAGCAGTACTTC
>16|TRBD2|once|TRBV11-2|TRBJ2-3
CASSLGTSGTTDTQYF
TGTGCCAGCAGCTTAGGGACTAGCGGAACCACAGATACGCAGTATTTT
>14|.|.|TRBV9|TRBJ2-5
CASSVAGLQETQYF
TGTGCCAGCAGCGTAGCGGGGCTCCAAGAGACCCAGTACTTC
>14|TRBD1|.|TRBV19|TRBJ1-1
CASERTGLNTEAFF
TGTGCCAGTGAACGGACAGGGCTGAACACTGAAGCTTTCTTT
>15|.|.|TRBV15|TRBJ2-7
CATSPPQGRVSEQYF
TGTGCCACCAGCCCGCCCCAGGGCAGGGTGAGCGAGCAGTACTTC
>16|TRBD1|.|TRBV6-6|TRBJ1-6
CASSYGTGAANSPLHF
TGTGCCAGCAGTTACGGGACAGGCGCTGCGAATTCACCCCTCCACTTT
>16|TRBD2|.|TRBV6-4|TRBJ2-1
CASSDPGLAGTNEQFF
TGTGCCAGCAGTGACCCCGGACTAGCGGGGACCAATGAGCAGTTCTTC
>13|.|.|TRBV28|TRBJ2-2
CASSLRRTGELFF
TGTGCCAGCAGTTTACGGCGGACCGGGGAGCTGTTTTTT
>18|TRBD2|.|TRBV7-9|TRBJ2-7
CASSLPASLAGGPHEQYF
TGTGCCAGCAGCTTACCTGCCAGTCTAGCGGGAGGGCCCCACGAGCAGTACTTC
>16|TRBD1|.|TRBV10-3|TRBJ2-4
CAISERVQGSWNIQYF
TGTGCCATCAGTGAGAGGGTACAGGGGTCATGGAACATTCAGTACTTC
>16|.|.|TRBV27|TRBJ1-2
CASSHTGGRANYGYTF
TGTGCCAGCAGCCACACGGGGGGGAGAGCTAACTATGGCTACACCTTC
>13|.|.|TRBV4-3|TRBJ2-3
CASSQATTDTQYF
TGCGCCAGCAGCCAAGCGACCACAGATACGCAGTATTTT
>12|TRBD1|.|TRBV18|TRBJ1-1
CASAQGAPEAFF
TGTGCCAGCGCCCAGGGGGCCCCTGAAGCTTTCTTT
>15|.|.|TRBV4-2|TRBJ1-6
CASSQDSVWNSPLHF
TGTGCCAGCAGCCAAGATTCGGTCTGGAATTCACCCCTCCACTTT
>15|.|.|TRBV10-3|TRBJ1-1
CAISDGRGAWTEAFF
TGTGCCATCAGTGATGGCCGGGGGGCTTGGACTGAAGCTTTCTTT
>14|TRBD1|.|TRBV27|TRBJ1-5
CASSDRGDNQPQHF
TGTGCCAGCAGTGACAGGGGTGACAATCAGCCCCAGCATTTT
>14|.|.|TRBV28|TRBJ2-7
CASSLTGVGYEQYF
TGTGCCAGCAGTTTAACAGGAGTGGGCTACGAGCAGTACTTC
>16|TRBD2|.|TRBV27|TRBJ2-1
CASSSLRGGSVNEQFF
TGTGCCAGCAGTTCCCTCCGGGGGGGCTCCGTCAATGAGCAGTTCTTC
>15|.|.|TRBV5-1|TRBJ1-5
CASSWEGAEGQPQHF
TGCGCCAGCAGCTGGGAAGGGGCCGAGGGTCAGCCCCAGCATTTT
>15|TRBD1|.|TRBV13|TRBJ1-2
CASSFRDRPNYGYTF
TGTGCCAGCAGCTTCCGGGACAGGCCGAACTATGGCTACACCTTC
>15|TRBD2|.|TRBV5-6|TRBJ2-1
CASSLWREGYNEQFF
TGTGCCAGCAGCTTGTGGCGGGAGGGCTACAATGAGCAGTTCTTC
>15|TRBD1|.|TRBV4-1|TRBJ2-4
CASSQLGQGGDIQYF
TGCGCCAGCAGCCAACTTGGACAGGGTGGAGACATTCAGTACTTC
>14|.|once|TRBV27|TRBJ2-7
CASSVRDGYYEQYF
TGTGCCAGCAGTGTCCGGGACGGTTACTACGAGCAGTACTTC
>15|.|.|TRBV7-9|TRBJ1-2
CASSLVAGHIYGYTF
TGTGCCAGCAGCTTAGTCGCAGGGCATATCTATGGCTACACCTTC
>16|TRBD1|.|TRBV5-4|TRBJ1-4
CASSQSTGGPDEKLFF
TGTGCCAGCAGCCAATCAACAGGGGGCCCTGATGAAAAACTGTTTTTT
>13|.|few|TRBV7-6|TRBJ1-2
CASSLSTNYGYTF
TGTGCCAGCAGCCTCAGCACTAACTATGGCTACACCTTC
>12|.|.|TRBV9|TRBJ1-4
CASSDNYEKLFF
TGTGCCAGCAGCGACAACTATGAAAAACTGTTTTTT
>14|.|.|TRBV28|TRBJ2-5
CASSLTGAQETQYF
TGTGCCAGCAGTTTGACTGGAGCTCAAGAGACCCAGTACTTC
>16|.|.|TRBV9|TRBJ2-3
CASSLRGTSSTDTQYF
TGTGCCAGCAGCCTCAGGGGAACGTCTAGCACAGATACGCAGTATTTT
>17|.|.|TRBV28|TRBJ1-3
CASSLSPGRFSGNTIYF
TGTGCCAGCAGTTTATCCCCGGGACGCTTCTCTGGAAACACCATATATTTT
>14|TRBD2|.|TRBV7-2|TRBJ2-7
CASRTSGRNYEQYF
TGTGCCAGCAGAACTAGCGGGAGAAACTACGAGCAGTACTTC
>15|TRBD1|.|TRBV10-3|TRBJ1-2
CATFPGQGRGDGYTF
TGTGCCACTTTCCCGGGACAGGGGAGGGGAGATGGCTACACCTTC
>14|.|.|TRBV10-2|TRBJ2-5
CASSGLIGGGTQYF
TGCGCCAGCAGCGGGTTAATTGGGGGTGGGACCCAGTACTTC
>17|TRBD1|.|TRBV6-1|TRBJ1-5
CASSEVGQGASNQPQHF
TGTGCCAGCAGTGAAGTAGGACAGGGGGCGAGCAATCAGCCCCAGCATTTT
>14|TRBD2|.|TRBV2|TRBJ2-1
CASRSAGKGNEQFF
TGTGCCAGCAGATCAGCGGGAAAGGGGAATGAGCAGTTCTTC
>10|.|.|TRBV20-1|TRBJ2-5
CSARGETQYF
TGCAGTGCCAGAGGGGAGACCCAGTACTTC
>13|.|.|TRBV6-6|TRBJ1-2
CASRITQFYGYTF
TGTGCCAGCAGGATTACCCAGTTTTATGGCTACACCTTC